These 28 T cell receptor beta chains originate from one sample sequenced in a study of cytomegalovirus exposure and HLA in healthy donors. Vbeta (60) and Jbeta (13) primers were used in the PCR. Libraries were prepared by immunoSEQ multiplex PCR; TCRdb keeps only in-frame clonotypes and omits some of them. The data show about 120,000 clones, around 80% seen once. The sequenced sample was PBMCs. All receptors come from a man aged 50-60 years in good health and CMV-seronegative.

The rearrangement links TRBV5-1 to TRBJ2-3; no clear D. Germline-derived CDR1 and CDR2 are SGHRS and YFSETQ. V was cut by 5 bases and J by 0 bases, with 13 bases left in between. The CDR3 loop spans 15 amino acids. CDR3 DNA: TGCGCCAGCAGTCCCCTCGGTCCTAGCACAGATACGCAGTATTTT. This gives the protein CASSPLGPSTDTQYF.

The sample holds a few counts of this clone. The chain uses TRBV18 and TRBJ2-3, with TRBD1 as a possible D gene (5 bases). V lost 4 bases and J 1 base, leaving 9 bases between the germline ends. Germline CDR1 KGHSH, CDR2 LQKENI. This CDR3 is 14 amino acids long. This CDR3 reads CASSLIGGTDTQYF. CDR3 sequence (DNA): TGTGCCAGCTCACTTATAGGGGGCACAGATACGCAGTATTTT. The full variable domain, its missing parts supplied by reference TRBV18 and TRBJ2-3, is NAGVMQNPRHLVRRRGQEARLRCSPMKGHSHVYWYRQLPEEGLKFMVYLQKENIIDESGMPKERFSAEFPKEGPSILRIQQVVRGDSAAYFCASSLIGGTDTQYFGPGTRLTVL.

This CDR3 reads CASSGANYGYTF. DNA of the CDR3: TGTGCCAGTAGTGGAGCGAACTATGGCTACACCTTC. The genes are TRBV19 and TRBJ1-2; the D is unclear. Trimming removed 5 bases at V and 2 bases at J, with 6 bases between. The length of the CDR3 is 12 residues. In germline, CDR1 is LNHDA, CDR2 SQIVND (reference sequence).

V and J are TRBV25-1 and TRBJ2-3; TRBD2 is a possible D gene (6 bases). CDR3 length equals 15 residues. CDR1 is MGHDK and CDR2 is SYGVNS in the germline V gene. V dropped 1 base and J dropped 3 bases, with 11 bases sitting between them. In DNA form, the CDR3 reads TGTGCCAGCAGTGAATTCTCTCGGGGGACAGATACGCAGTATTTT. This encodes CASSEFSRGTDTQYF.

The genes are TRBV13 and TRBJ1-2; 8 nucleotides align to TRBD1. Germline values: CDR1 PRHDT, CDR2 FYEKMQ (reference sequence). CDR3 length equals 18 residues. Unmatched junction bases numbered 17, after V lost 8 bases and J lost 0 bases. The chain's CDR3 is CASQLGPPGGLPNYGYTF. CDR3 nucleotide sequence: TGTGCCAGCCAGCTCGGTCCCCCAGGGGGCCTTCCTAACTATGGCTACACCTTC.

This clone was seen once. V is TRBV6-1 and J is TRBJ2-5; perhaps TRBD1 as D (6 bases). V was pared by 1 base and J by 0 bases, with 15 bases between. CDR1 and CDR2 (germline): MNHNS, SASEGT. This CDR3 contains 17 residues. CDR3 amino acids: CASSEVRGRLNQETQYF. The CDR3 coding sequence is TGTGCCAGCAGTGAAGTCAGGGGCCGGCTAAACCAAGAGACCCAGTACTTC.

V is TRBV28 and J is TRBJ2-3; D not certain. CDR1 and CDR2 (germline): MDHEN, SYDVKM. Trimming took 6 bases from V and 14 from J, leaving 30 bases between them. The CDR3 runs 16 residues. The CDR3 nucleotides are TGTGCCAGCAGCCCGCAGCGAACCGGTCCGTTAATACGGTGGTATTTT. This gives the protein CASSPQRTGPLIRWYF.

The count of this clone is one. One end of the junction varies from germline; a read error may be responsible. The chain couples TRBV10-3 to TRBJ2-5; maybe TRBD1 (5 bases). CDR3 length: 16 amino acids. Germline V lookup: CDR1 ENHRY, CDR2 SYGVKD. CDR3 sequence: CALSDPTGHLQETQYF. CDR3 sequence (DNA): TGTGCCCTCAGCGACCCTACCGGACACCTACAAGAGACCCAGTACTTC.

This clone occurred once. The rearrangement links TRBV5-4 to TRBJ2-7; 7 bases align to TRBD2. V lost 4 bases to trimming and J lost 0 bases; unmatched junction nucleotides: 7. CDR1 is SGHNT, CDR2 YYREEE, per germline (reference sequence). This CDR3 has 15 amino acids. As DNA, the CDR3 is TGTGCCAGCAGCCCCGGGCGGGGGAGCTCCTACGAGCAGTACTTC. It codes for CASSPGRGSSYEQYF.

The chain is built from TRBV6-4 and TRBJ2-3, with D maybe TRBD2 (6 bases). Trimming cost V 6 bases and J 4 bases, with 11 bases left between them. Germline loops: CDR1 MRHNA, CDR2 SNTAGT. CDR3 length: 13 amino acids. The CDR3 reads CASSDTGADTQYF. The CDR3 DNA follows: TGTGCCAGCAGCGATACGGGGGCAGATACGCAGTATTTT.

The rearrangement links TRBV7-2 to TRBJ2-1; TRBD2 matches at 9 bases. V gave up 2 bases and J gave up 6 bases; unmatched junction bases: 11. CDR1 SGHTA and CDR2 FQGNSA come from the germline V gene. The CDR3 is 17 amino acids. The CDR3 nucleotides read TGTGCCAGCAGCTTACGCCCCGATGGTAGCGGGAGCAATGAGCAGTTCTTC. This translates into CASSLRPDGSGSNEQFF.

V gene TRBV7-2 combines with J gene TRBJ2-5; 8 positions agree with TRBD2. The ends lost 5 bases at V and 5 bases at J; junction bases unmatched: 13. This CDR3 spans 16 amino acids. The germline gives CDR1 SGHTA, CDR2 FQGNSA. Written as DNA, the CDR3 is TGTGCCAGCAGCCCTGGGGCCCGGGGGGGACTTGAGACCCAGTACTTC. Amino acid sequence: CASSPGARGGLETQYF.

The V and J genes are TRBV19 and TRBJ2-7; 9 positions agree with TRBD1. J was trimmed by 4 bases and V by 9 bases; bases with no gene match: 7. This CDR3 is built from 13 residues. Per germline, CDR1 LNHDA and CDR2 SQIVND (reference sequence). The CDR3 spells CASGQGTVYEQYF. The DNA of the CDR3 is TGTGCCAGCGGACAGGGGACTGTATACGAGCAGTACTTC.

The chain recombines TRBV6-1 with TRBJ2-7, with no clear D. There are 12 residues in the CDR3. V shed 4 bases and J shed 1 base, with 5 bases lying between them. Germline V gene lookup returns CDR1 MNHNS and CDR2 SASEGT. The CDR3 region is CASSVRSYEQYF. The CDR3 bases are TGTGCCAGCAGTGTTAGATCCTACGAGCAGTACTTC.

This clone has just one count. The chain couples TRBV7-9 to TRBJ2-5; a weak D match, TRBD1 (6 bases). The ends were cut back, 1 base at V and 11 bases at J, with 20 bases in the middle. The CDR3 runs 15 residues. In germline, CDR1 is SEHNR, CDR2 FQNEAQ (reference sequence). The CDR3 DNA reads TGTGCCAGCAGCTTAGGGGGCTTGCAGGGGCGAGAGCAGTACTTC. Translation: CASSLGGLQGREQYF.

CDR3 bases: TGTGCCAGTAACACCAGAAGCTCCTACAATGAGCAGTTCTTC. Translated: CASNTRSSYNEQFF. This sequence joins TRBV19 and TRBJ2-1; unclear D gene. The CDR3 is made up of 14 amino acids. V was clipped by 7 bases and J by 0 bases, with 10 bases between them. Germline lookup yields CDR1 LNHDA and CDR2 SQIVND (reference sequence).

The J gene is TRBJ2-7, the V gene TRBV7-2; TRBD1 aligns across 7 bases. The length of the CDR3 is 14 residues. With 0 bases clipped from V and 4 bases from J, the junction kept 3 bases outside the gene matches. Germline V gene data show CDR1 as SGHTA and CDR2 as FQGNSA. CDR3 amino acids: CASSLAGGGYEQYF. As DNA, the CDR3 is TGTGCCAGCAGCTTAGCAGGGGGCGGGTACGAGCAGTACTTC.

The gene calls are TRBV6-1 and TRBJ1-1; 8 bases map to TRBD1. This CDR3 is 12 amino acids long. Germline loops: CDR1 MNHNS, CDR2 SASEGT. J gave up 7 bases and V 6 bases, and 4 bases lay outside the gene matches. The CDR3 DNA reads as TGTGCCAGCAGAGACAGGGGATTTGAAGCTTTCTTT. Residues: CASRDRGFEAFF.

The chain has TRBV5-1 and TRBJ2-1; 14 bases align to TRBD2. Per the germline V gene, CDR1 is SGHRS and CDR2 is YFSETQ. The CDR3 contains 16 residues. V was pared by 3 bases and J by 7 bases, with 6 bases of the junction left unmatched. The CDR3 loop reads CASSSRTSGGTNEQFF. For the CDR3, the DNA is TGCGCCAGCAGCTCGAGGACTAGCGGGGGGACAAATGAGCAGTTCTTC.

This chain connects TRBV19 to TRBJ1-3; the D is unclear. CDR1 LNHDA and CDR2 SQIVND come from the germline V gene (reference sequence). V shed 3 bases and J shed 0 bases, with 6 bases lying between them. This CDR3 contains 14 residues. The CDR3 sequence is CASSMANSGNTIYF. DNA for the CDR3: TGTGCCAGTAGTATGGCCAACTCTGGAAACACCATATATTTT. The whole variable domain, filled in from reference TRBV19 and TRBJ1-3, reads DGGITQSPKYLFRKEGQNVTLSCEQNLNHDAMYWYRQDPGQGLRLIYYSQIVNDFQKGDIAEGYSVSREKKESFPLTVTSAQKNPTAFYLCASSMANSGNTIYFGEGSWLTVV.

The rearrangement links TRBV6-6 to TRBJ1-2; D unclear. The CDR3 runs 13 residues. V lost 4 bases and J 4 bases, leaving 10 bases between the germline ends. Germline V gene data show CDR1 as MNHNY and CDR2 as SVGAGI (reference sequence). CDR3 DNA: TGTGCCAGCAGTTTTAGCGCTGGCTATGGCTACACCTTC. Translation: CASSFSAGYGYTF.

This sequence joins TRBV28 and TRBJ1-5; D is perhaps TRBD1 (6 bases). V lost 3 bases and J lost 4, with 13 bases in between. The germline gives CDR1 MDHEN, CDR2 SYDVKM. This CDR3 has 15 amino acids. DNA of the CDR3: TGTGCCAGCAGTTTTCTGCAGGGACAAAATCAGCCCCAGCATTTT. Translation: CASSFLQGQNQPQHF. Based on the CDR3 plus reference TRBV28 and TRBJ1-5, the full variable domain is DVKVTQSSRYLVKRTGEKVFLECVQDMDHENMFWYRQDPGLGLRLIYFSYDVKMKEKGDIPEGYSVSREKKERFSLILESASTNQTSMYLCASSFLQGQNQPQHFGDGTRLSIL.

V is TRBV5-1 and J is TRBJ2-1, with 11 bases aligning to TRBD1. This CDR3 is 16 amino acids long. Germline values: CDR1 SGHRS, CDR2 YFSETQ. With V trimmed by 0 bases and J by 5 bases, 4 bases remained unmatched. CDR3 nucleotides: TGCGCCAGCAGCTTGGGGACAGGGGGCGCGCACAATGAGCAGTTCTTC. Its protein product is CASSLGTGGAHNEQFF.

The gene calls are TRBV28 and TRBJ1-2; D possibly corresponds to TRBD1 (6 bases). V dropped 10 bases and J dropped 6 bases, with 15 bases sitting between them. The CDR3 sequence is 12 residues long. Germline CDR1 reads MDHEN; CDR2 reads SYDVKM. The CDR3 DNA reads TGTGCCACAACTCAGGGGAGGGATGGCTACACCTTC. It specifies CATTQGRDGYTF.

The V and J genes are TRBV6-5 and TRBJ1-1; D gene uncertain. The V gene's germline CDR1 is MNHEY and CDR2 SVGAGI. V was trimmed by 6 bases and J by 8 bases, leaving 16 bases between them. The CDR3 is 13 amino acids. The CDR3 here is CASRRLTTTEAFF. As DNA, the CDR3 is TGTGCCAGCAGACGACTGACGACGACCGAAGCTTTCTTT.

V and J are TRBV5-1 and TRBJ2-5, with D tentatively TRBD2 (7 bases). Per germline, CDR1 SGHRS and CDR2 YFSETQ. This CDR3 contains 15 residues. V dropped 1 base and J dropped 5 bases, with 15 bases sitting between them. In DNA form, the CDR3 reads TGCGCCAGCAGCTTGACCGGGGGGCCAGTGGAGACCCAGTACTTC. As protein: CASSLTGGPVETQYF.

This chain links TRBV4-1 with TRBJ2-1; weak D call: TRBD2 (7 bases). This CDR3 spans 13 amino acids. Trimming took 4 bases from V and 7 from J, leaving 11 bases between them. The V gene's germline CDR1 is MGHRA and CDR2 YSYEKL. The CDR3 DNA follows: TGCGCCAGCAGCCGGGGGGGCCTTAATGAGCAGTTCTTC. Protein sequence: CASSRGGLNEQFF.

This clone was observed a single time. The chain combines TRBV19 with TRBJ2-7; 9 nucleotides line up with TRBD2. The J segment lost 13 bases and the V segment lost 6 bases, leaving 13 bases of the junction unmatched. Per germline, CDR1 LNHDA and CDR2 SQIVND (reference sequence). The CDR3 runs to 13 residues. The CDR3 loop is CASSPGLAPALYF. The DNA of the CDR3 is TGTGCCAGTAGCCCAGGACTAGCGCCCGCATTATACTTC.